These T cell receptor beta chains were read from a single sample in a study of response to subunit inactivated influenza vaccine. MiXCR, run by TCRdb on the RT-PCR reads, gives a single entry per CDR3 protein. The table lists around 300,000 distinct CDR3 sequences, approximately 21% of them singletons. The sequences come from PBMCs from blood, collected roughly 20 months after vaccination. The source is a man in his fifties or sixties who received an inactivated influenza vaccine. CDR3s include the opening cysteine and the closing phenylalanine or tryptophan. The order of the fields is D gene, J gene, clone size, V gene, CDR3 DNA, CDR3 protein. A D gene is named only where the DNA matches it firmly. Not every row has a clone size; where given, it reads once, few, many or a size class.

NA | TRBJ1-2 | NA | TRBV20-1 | TGCAGTGCTCCCCGAGGGGCCAGGGAACCTAACTATGGCTACACCTTC | CSAPRGAREPNYGYTF
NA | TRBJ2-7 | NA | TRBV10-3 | TGTGCCATCAGTCCAGGCTCCTACGAGCAGTACTTC | CAISPGSYEQYF
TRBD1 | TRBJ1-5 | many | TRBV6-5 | TGTGCCAGCAGTTACGGGGACAGAGAACTATATCAGCCCCAGCATTTT | CASSYGDRELYQPQHF
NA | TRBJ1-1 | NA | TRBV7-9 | TGTGCCAGCAGCCCAGGACGAACCTCAGCCCGTGAAGCTTTCTTT | CASSPGRTSAREAFF
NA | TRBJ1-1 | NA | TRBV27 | TGTGCCAGCAGTCCCACATACAGGAACACTGAAGCTTTCTTT | CASSPTYRNTEAFF
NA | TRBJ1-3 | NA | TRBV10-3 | TGTGCCATCAGGACAGATACTGGAAACACCATATATTTT | CAIRTDTGNTIYF
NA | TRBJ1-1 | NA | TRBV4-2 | TGTGCCAGCAGCCAAGTAACTTTTGGGGAGCGGAACACTGAAGCTTTCTTT | CASSQVTFGERNTEAFF
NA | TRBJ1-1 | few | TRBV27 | TGTGCCAGCAGTAACCCCAGGGTGAACACTGAAGCTTTCTTT | CASSNPRVNTEAFF
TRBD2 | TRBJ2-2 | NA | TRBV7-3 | TGTGCCAGCAGCTTAACGGGGCCTTGGCTAGCGGGCGTCACCGGGGAGCTGTTTTTT | CASSLTGPWLAGVTGELFF
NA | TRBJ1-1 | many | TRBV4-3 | TGCGCCAGCAGCCTAGAAGGCTCCGGCACTGAAGCTTTCTTT | CASSLEGSGTEAFF
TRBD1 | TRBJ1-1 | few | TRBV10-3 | TGTGCCATCAGAGCTGACAGGGTGAACACTGAAGCTTTCTTT | CAIRADRVNTEAFF
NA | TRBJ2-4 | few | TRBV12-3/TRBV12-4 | TGTGCCAGCAGCCGAACAGGGATGGACACCAAAAACATTCAGTACTTC | CASSRTGMDTKNIQYF
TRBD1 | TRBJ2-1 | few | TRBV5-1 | TGCGCCAGCAGCTTGGGCCGGGACAGGGGAGAGTTCTTC | CASSLGRDRGEFF
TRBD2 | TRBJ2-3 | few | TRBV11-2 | TGTGCCAGCAGCTCGCCGACCTGGACTAGCGGGAGGGGCACAGATACGCAGTATTTT | CASSSPTWTSGRGTDTQYF
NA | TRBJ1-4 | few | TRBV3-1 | TGTGCCAGCAGCCAAGACCCAGGGAGGGCTGAAAAACTGTTTTTT | CASSQDPGRAEKLFF
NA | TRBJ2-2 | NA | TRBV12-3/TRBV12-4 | TGTGCCAGCAGCAGCATTACACTGAACACCGGGGAGCTGTTTTTT | CASSSITLNTGELFF
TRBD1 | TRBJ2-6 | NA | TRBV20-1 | TGCAGTGCGGGAGTGGACAGGCCTCCTGGGGCCAACGTCCTGACTTTC | CSAGVDRPPGANVLTF
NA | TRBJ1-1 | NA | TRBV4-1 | TGCGCCAGCAGCCGCGGTACCCCCGGGTCTGAAGCTTTCTTT | CASSRGTPGSEAFF
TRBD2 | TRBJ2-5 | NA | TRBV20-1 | TGCAGTGCTGCTAGCGGGAAAGAGACCCAGTACTTC | CSAASGKETQYF
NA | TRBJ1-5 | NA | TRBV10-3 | TGTGCCATCAGCCAGACACTAGCACGGGGCGGAAATCAGCCCCAGCATTTT | CAISQTLARGGNQPQHF
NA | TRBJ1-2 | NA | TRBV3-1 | TGTGCCAGCAGCCAAGCTACGATCCCCTATGGCTACACCTTC | CASSQATIPYGYTF
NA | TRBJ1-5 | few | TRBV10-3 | TGTGCCATCAGTGAGTCGCCCGGGGGTGGCAATCAGCCCCAGCATTTT | CAISESPGGGNQPQHF
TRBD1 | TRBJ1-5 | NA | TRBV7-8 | TGTGCCAGCAGCTTAGCCCGGACAGGTGCGTCTCCATGGTCCCAGCATTTT | CASSLARTGASPWSQHF
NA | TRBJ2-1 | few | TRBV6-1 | TGTGCCAGCAGTGAATTCTCGATAGGACGGACTAATGAGCAGTTCTTC | CASSEFSIGRTNEQFF
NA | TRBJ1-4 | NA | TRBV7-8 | TGTGCCAGCAGCTTAGCGGGCTCGCGGGAAAAACTGTTTTTT | CASSLAGSREKLFF
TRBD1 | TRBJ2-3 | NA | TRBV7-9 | TGTGCCAGCAACCTTAGAGTGGACAGGGCCACAGATACGCAGTATTTT | CASNLRVDRATDTQYF
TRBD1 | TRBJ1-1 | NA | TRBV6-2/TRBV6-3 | TGTGCCAGCAGAACACTTTCCACAGGGGACACTGAAGCTTTCTTT | CASRTLSTGDTEAFF
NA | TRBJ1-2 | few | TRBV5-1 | TGCGCCAGCAGCTTGGATGCTAACTATGGCTACACCTTC | CASSLDANYGYTF
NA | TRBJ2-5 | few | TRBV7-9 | TGTGCCAGCAGCTGGCCAGCGGGTCCAGAGACCCAGTACTTC | CASSWPAGPETQYF
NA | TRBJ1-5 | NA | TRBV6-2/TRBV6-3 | TGTGCCAGCAGTTACGGGGGGAAGAATCAGCCCCAGCATTTT | CASSYGGKNQPQHF
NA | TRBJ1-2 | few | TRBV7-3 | TGTGCCAGCAGCTTAAATGGGGATGGCTACACCTTC | CASSLNGDGYTF
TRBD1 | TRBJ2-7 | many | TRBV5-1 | TGCGCCAGCAGTCCGGGACAGGTCTCCTACGAGCAGTACTTC | CASSPGQVSYEQYF
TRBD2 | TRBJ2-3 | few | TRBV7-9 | TGTGCCAGCAACGCAGCGGGAGGACTCACAGATACGCAGTATTTT | CASNAAGGLTDTQYF
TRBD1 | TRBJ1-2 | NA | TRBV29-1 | TGCAGCGCCTCCCCGACAGGGAAGGTCTATGGCTACACCTTC | CSASPTGKVYGYTF
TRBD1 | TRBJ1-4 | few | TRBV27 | TGTGCCAGCAGTTTTTCGATCAGGGGGCGTGAAAAACTGTTTTTT | CASSFSIRGREKLFF
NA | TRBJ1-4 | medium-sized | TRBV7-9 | TGTGCCAGCGCCGAAGTTGGCGACGAAAAACTGTTTTTT | CASAEVGDEKLFF
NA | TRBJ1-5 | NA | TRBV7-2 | TGTGCCAGCAGCCCCCATAATCAGCCCCAGCATTTT | CASSPHNQPQHF
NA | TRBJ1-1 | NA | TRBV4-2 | TGTGCCAGCAGCCAAGAACGCAGCCTGAACACTGAAGCTTTCTTT | CASSQERSLNTEAFF
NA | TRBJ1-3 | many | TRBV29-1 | TGCAGCGTGTGGACCCCTTCTGGAAACACCATATATTTT | CSVWTPSGNTIYF
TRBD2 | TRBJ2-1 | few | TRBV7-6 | TGTGCCAGCAGGGGCGGACTAGAACCTTACAATGAGCAGTTCTTC | CASRGGLEPYNEQFF
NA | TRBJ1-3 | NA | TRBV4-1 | TGCGCCAGCAGCCTCAGCCCAGGGTCTTCTGGAAACACCATATATTTT | CASSLSPGSSGNTIYF
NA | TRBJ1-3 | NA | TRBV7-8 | TGTGCCAGCAGCCCCTACCGAGTCCGTACCTCCGGAAACACCATATATTTT | CASSPYRVRTSGNTIYF
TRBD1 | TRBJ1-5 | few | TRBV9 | TGTGCCAGCAGCCAACAGGGGGCTCAGGGTCAGCCCCAGCATTTT | CASSQQGAQGQPQHF
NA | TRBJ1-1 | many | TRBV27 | TGTGCCAGCAGTTTGTTCCGAGAGAGCACTGAAGCTTTCTTT | CASSLFRESTEAFF
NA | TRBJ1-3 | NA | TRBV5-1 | TGCGCCAGCAGCCTCGACACCAGCTCTGGAAACACCATATATTTT | CASSLDTSSGNTIYF
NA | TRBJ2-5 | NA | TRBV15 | TGTGCCACCAGCAGAGGACAGTTCCAAGAGACCCAGTACTTC | CATSRGQFQETQYF
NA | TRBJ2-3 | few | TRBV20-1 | TGCAGTGCTAGATTGCCAGCTAAAGTCACAGATACGCAGTATTTT | CSARLPAKVTDTQYF
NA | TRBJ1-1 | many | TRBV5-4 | TGTGCCAGCAGCTTACCGAACACTGAAGCTTTCTTT | CASSLPNTEAFF
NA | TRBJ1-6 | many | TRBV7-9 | TGTGCCAGCAGCTTATCAACCCGGTCCAATTCACCCCTCCACTTT | CASSLSTRSNSPLHF